Below, 26 T cell receptor beta chains from the same sample are listed, as sequenced in a study of cytomegalovirus exposure and HLA in healthy donors. A multiplex PCR was run with 60 Vbeta primers and 13 Jbeta primers. Sequencing was performed with immunoSEQ multiplex PCR; in TCRdb, only in-frame clones are kept and a portion is missing. The profile covers around 110,000 clones, with about two thirds appearing a single time and about 0.8% taken by the ten largest. The specimen was PBMCs. Receptors originate from a boy younger than 18 in good health and CMV-seronegative.

V and J are TRBV2 and TRBJ2-5; the D gene is possibly TRBD1 (5 bases). Germline CDR1 is SNHLY and CDR2 is FYNNEI. V was shortened by 6 bases and J by 6 bases, with 11 bases between the two germline ends. This CDR3 region has 12 residues. The CDR3 sequence is CASSPREKTQYF. CDR3 sequence (DNA): TGTGCCAGCAGCCCCAGGGAAAAGACCCAGTACTTC.

The chain is built from TRBV12-5 and TRBJ1-1, with 10 bases that match TRBD1. The germline gives CDR1 LGHNT, CDR2 FRNRAP. J was trimmed by 1 base and V by 3 bases; bases with no gene match: 8. This CDR3 is built from 17 residues. The CDR3 nucleotides read TGTGCTAGTGGTTTCCTCGGGACAGGGGCCGGGAACACTGAAGCTTTCTTT. Amino acids: CASGFLGTGAGNTEAFF.

Here the CDR3 DNA reads TGTGCTAGTGGTTTACCTGACAGGGGGGGAAACACCATATATTTT. It encodes CASGLPDRGGNTIYF. This chain joins TRBV12-5 and TRBJ1-3, with 9 nucleotides matching TRBD1. Germline V gives CDR1 LGHNT, CDR2 FRNRAP. With V trimmed by 3 bases and J by 4 bases, 4 bases remained unmatched. The CDR3 totals 15 residues.

The rearrangement links TRBV4-3 to TRBJ2-3; possible D gene TRBD2, 5 bases. CDR1 and CDR2 from the germline V gene are LGHNA and YSLEER. V was trimmed by 4 bases and J by 4 bases, leaving 15 bases between them. This CDR3 has 15 residues. CDR3 amino acids: CASSLGGGRADTQYF. The CDR3 DNA sequence: TGCGCCAGCAGCCTCGGCGGCGGGCGGGCAGATACGCAGTATTTT.

A few counts support this clone. The CDR3 loop reads CASRAGLSRASQPQHF. CDR3 coding DNA: TGTGCCAGCAGGGCTGGGTTGAGCAGGGCGAGTCAGCCCCAGCATTTT. This chain joins TRBV2 and TRBJ1-5; D might be TRBD1 (5 bases). Germline V gene data show CDR1 as SNHLY and CDR2 as FYNNEI. Trimming left V 6 bases short and J 6 bases short, with 21 bases between. The CDR3 spans 16 residues.

The genes are TRBV21-1 and TRBJ2-5; the D call in the table, TRBD2, was not verified against the DNA. TRBV21-1 is described as a pseudogene. CDR3 size: 17 residues. CDR3: CASRTRLAGGPRETQYF. The DNA of the CDR3 is TGTGCCAGCAGGACTCGACTAGCGGGAGGGCCTCGGGAGACCCAGTACTTC.

This chain links TRBV29-1 with TRBJ1-1, with TRBD1 as a possible D gene (6 bases). The CDR3 loop spans 13 amino acids. Germline-derived CDR1 and CDR2 are SQVTM and ANQGSEA. Trimming shortened V by 4 bases and J by 3 bases, and 12 bases separated the two germline ends. The CDR3 DNA reads as TGCAGCGTTGTGGGCAGGGGCTACACTGAAGCTTTCTTT. The encoded protein is CSVVGRGYTEAFF.

The CDR3 reads CASSEKSSQPQHF. CDR3 DNA: TGTGCCAGCAGTGAGAAGAGTTCCCAGCCCCAGCATTTT. V gene TRBV2 combines with J gene TRBJ1-5, with D hard to call. The CDR3 has 13 residues. With 3 bases removed from V and 7 bases from J, the gap between germline ends came to 10 bases. The V gene's germline CDR1 is SNHLY and CDR2 FYNNEI.

The chain links TRBV29-1 to TRBJ1-1, with 7 nucleotides matching TRBD1. The trim removed 5 bases at V and 1 base at J, leaving 4 bases unmatched. CDR1 is SQVTM and CDR2 is ANQGSEA in the germline V gene. The CDR3 totals 13 residues. CDR3 in amino acids: CSVPDRENTEAFF. The CDR3 DNA sequence: TGCAGCGTTCCAGACAGGGAGAACACTGAAGCTTTCTTT.

Only one count was recorded for this clone. The chain employs TRBV5-1 and TRBJ2-1, with D unresolved. Trimming took 0 bases from V and 3 from J, leaving 10 bases between them. Germline CDR1 SGHRS, CDR2 YFSETQ. The CDR3 is made up of 15 amino acids. The CDR3 sequence: CASSLEADLYNEQFF. In DNA, the CDR3 is TGCGCCAGCAGCTTGGAGGCGGATCTCTACAATGAGCAGTTCTTC.

The chain links TRBV5-1 to TRBJ1-4; unclear D gene. Trimming removed 1 base at V and 5 bases at J, with 9 bases between. The CDR3 is made up of 14 amino acids. Germline V gene lookup returns CDR1 SGHRS and CDR2 YFSETQ. In DNA form, the CDR3 reads TGCGCCAGCAGCTTGCGGACGGGAAATGAAAAACTGTTTTTT. It yields the protein CASSLRTGNEKLFF. The full variable domain, completed using reference TRBV5-1 and TRBJ1-4, is KAGVTQTPRYLIKTRGQQVTLSCSPISGHRSVSWYQQTPGQGLQFLFEYFSETQRNKGNFPGRFSGRQFSNSRSEMNVSTLELGDSALYLCASSLRTGNEKLFFGSGTQLSVL.

This chain connects TRBV12-5 to TRBJ1-2; 8 nucleotides align to TRBD1. CDR3 length: 15 amino acids. Trimming removed 6 bases from V and 3 bases from J; junction bases left unmatched: 9. Germline V lookup: CDR1 LGHNT, CDR2 FRNRAP. The CDR3 nucleotides are TGTGCTAGTGGCTCCCGGGACAGGACGGACTATGGCTACACCTTC. Protein: CASGSRDRTDYGYTF. Together with reference TRBV12-5 and TRBJ1-2, the CDR3 gives the full variable domain: DARVTQTPRHKVTEMGQEVTMRCQPILGHNTVFWYRQTMMQGLELLAYFRNRAPLDDSGMPKDRFSAEMPDATLATLKIQPSEPRDSAVYFCASGSRDRTDYGYTFGSGTRLTVV.

The chain carries TRBV27 and TRBJ2-7; TRBD2 aligns across 12 bases. This CDR3 contains 14 residues. The V gene's germline CDR1 is MNHEY and CDR2 SMNVEV (reference sequence). V trimming: 4 bases; J trimming: 6 bases; junction bases outside the gene matches: 4. Here the CDR3 reads CASSSSGGASEQYF. The DNA for the CDR3 is TGTGCCAGCAGTTCTAGCGGGGGGGCTAGCGAGCAGTACTTC.

A single count supports this clone. The chain couples TRBV10-3 to TRBJ2-1; TRBD1 matches at 8 bases. The CDR3 has 15 residues. With V trimmed by 0 bases and J by 5 bases, 3 bases remained unmatched. Germline values: CDR1 ENHRY, CDR2 SYGVKD. The CDR3 sequence is CAISESIQGDNEQFF. DNA for the CDR3: TGTGCCATCAGTGAGTCCATACAGGGGGACAATGAGCAGTTCTTC.

This chain joins TRBV11-3 and TRBJ2-7; D may be TRBD2 (5 bases). This CDR3 has 12 residues. Trimming shortened V by 4 bases and J by 2 bases, and 6 bases separated the two germline ends. Looked up from germline, CDR1 is SGHNT and CDR2 is YENEEA. CDR3 loop: CASSSGAYEQYF. The CDR3 bases are TGTGCCAGCAGCTCCGGGGCCTACGAGCAGTACTTC.

This rearrangement joins TRBV13 to TRBJ2-7, with D possibly matching TRBD1 (6 bases). This CDR3 has 13 residues. Deletions cut 4 bases from V and 0 bases from J, with 7 bases between. CDR1 and CDR2 from the germline V gene are PRHDT and FYEKMQ (reference sequence). The CDR3 loop reads CASSSGHSYEQYF. The CDR3 DNA reads as TGTGCCAGCAGCTCGGGACACTCCTACGAGCAGTACTTC. Filled out from reference TRBV13 and TRBJ2-7, the complete variable domain reads AAGVIQSPRHLIKEKRETATLKCYPIPRHDTVYWYQQGPGQDPQFLISFYEKMQSDKGSIPDRFSAQQFSDYHSELNMSSLELGDSALYFCASSSGHSYEQYFGPGTRLTVT.

The rearrangement joins TRBV19 to TRBJ1-6, with D perhaps TRBD1 (6 bases). V was cut by 1 base and J by 7 bases, with 11 bases left in between. The CDR3 is 15 residues long. CDR1 LNHDA and CDR2 SQIVND come from the germline V gene (reference sequence). The CDR3: CASSIGQGMNSPLHF. The CDR3 DNA reads TGTGCCAGTAGTATAGGCCAGGGGATGAATTCACCCCTCCACTTT.

The V and J genes are TRBV19 and TRBJ1-1; 7 bases line up with TRBD1. The germline gives CDR1 LNHDA, CDR2 SQIVND (reference sequence). Losses at the gene ends were 6 bases for V and 0 bases for J; bases not matched to a gene: 7. The CDR3 runs to 15 residues. CDR3 amino acids: CASRWDRKMNTEAFF. The CDR3 DNA reads as TGTGCCAGTAGGTGGGACAGAAAGATGAACACTGAAGCTTTCTTT.

The CDR3 bases are TGTGCCAGCAGCAAACAGGGAGAGGACCTCAACTATGGCTACACCTTC. This translates into CASSKQGEDLNYGYTF. The chain combines TRBV5-4 with TRBJ1-2; D perhaps matches TRBD1 (6 bases). The CDR3 extends over 16 amino acids. Trimming took off 4 bases at V and 2 bases at J, with 18 bases between the two ends. Per germline, CDR1 SGHNT and CDR2 YYREEE (reference sequence).

The V gene is TRBV28, the J gene TRBJ1-2; 8 bases fit TRBD1. The CDR3 has 14 amino acids. Germline CDR1 reads MDHEN; CDR2 reads SYDVKM. After removal of 7 bases from V and 2 bases from J, the junction contained 6 bases not matched to a gene. This chain's CDR3 is CASTRTGRNYGYTF. The CDR3 DNA reads as TGTGCCAGCACTCGGACAGGGAGGAACTATGGCTACACCTTC.

This rearrangement joins TRBV5-1 to TRBJ2-5; the match to TRBD1 covers 9 bases. J gave up 1 base and V 3 bases, and 4 bases lay outside the gene matches. The CDR3 spans 15 residues. Germline lookup yields CDR1 SGHRS and CDR2 YFSETQ. The CDR3 region has the DNA TGCGCCAGCAGCTCTGGGACAGGGATCCAAGAGACCCAGTACTTC. Its protein product is CASSSGTGIQETQYF.

The rearrangement links TRBV5-6 to TRBJ2-7, with unresolved D. Germline V gives CDR1 SGHDT, CDR2 YYEEEE. V dropped 0 bases and J dropped 2 bases, with 9 bases sitting between them. There are 14 residues in the CDR3. CDR3 coding DNA: TGTGCCAGCAGCTTGGACACGAACACCTACGAGCAGTACTTC. The encoded protein is CASSLDTNTYEQYF.

The chain links TRBV7-9 to TRBJ1-4; TRBD1 matches at 8 bases. Germline CDR1 reads SEHNR; CDR2 reads FQNEAQ (reference sequence). The CDR3 is 15 residues long. The junction had 7 bases not matched to a gene; V was cut back by 6 bases and J by 4 bases. In nucleotides, the CDR3 is TGTGCCAGCAGTCGGACAGGGTCTGGTAATGAAAAACTGTTTTTT. Protein sequence: CASSRTGSGNEKLFF.

The chain employs TRBV13 and TRBJ1-1, with 10 positions matching TRBD1. Germline V gives CDR1 PRHDT, CDR2 FYEKMQ (reference sequence). The CDR3 runs to 14 residues. V dropped 5 bases and J dropped 4; count of bases not matched to a gene: 4. This chain's CDR3 is CASSRDRGSTEAFF. For the CDR3, the DNA is TGTGCCAGCAGCCGGGACAGGGGTAGCACTGAAGCTTTCTTT. The whole variable domain, remainder taken from reference TRBV13 and TRBJ1-1, is AAGVIQSPRHLIKEKRETATLKCYPIPRHDTVYWYQQGPGQDPQFLISFYEKMQSDKGSIPDRFSAQQFSDYHSELNMSSLELGDSALYFCASSRDRGSTEAFFGQGTRLTVV.

The chain recombines TRBV7-9 with TRBJ2-1; 8 nucleotides match TRBD2. Germline V CDR1 and CDR2: SEHNR, FQNEAQ (reference sequence). V lost 4 bases and J lost 8; bases outside the gene matches: 10. There are 15 residues in the CDR3. DNA for the CDR3: TGTGCCAGCAGCTCAGCGGGAGAGGGAGACCATGAGCAGTTCTTC. It yields the protein CASSSAGEGDHEQFF.

The chain couples TRBV5-5 to TRBJ1-1, with D possibly TRBD1 on 6 matching bases. V was cut by 5 bases and J by 3 bases, with 14 bases left in between. Germline V gives CDR1 SGHKS, CDR2 YYEKEE (reference sequence). CDR3 length: 14 residues. CDR3 sequence: CASSPPRGYTEAFF. The CDR3 DNA is TGTGCCAGCAGTCCCCCAAGGGGGTACACTGAAGCTTTCTTT.